The 25 T cell receptor beta chains in this list originate from one sample, sequenced in a study of spatial heterogeneity in lung cancer. What these receptors recognize is not known. Specified time point: sample taken at primary tumor resection. Notes on the study in general: Tumor mutation count correlated with how many alpha and beta TCRs expanded intratumorally.

TCRdb analysed the 5' RACE reads with MiXCR anew, one entry per CDR3 protein. The table has about 7,900 distinct CDR3 sequences, roughly 6.5% seen once. The sample here was lung tumor tissue, taken at surgery. These receptors all stem from a female donor with early-stage non-small cell lung cancer.

In its sample, this clonotype was seen many times. A library made for alpha chains picked up this beta chain off target, so its size means little. V and J are TRBV20-1 and TRBJ2-5, with D uncertain. The CDR3 is 12 residues long. The V end lost 2 bases, the J end lost 3 bases, and 7 bases lay between the germline ends. The V gene's germline CDR1 is DFQATT and CDR2 SNEGSKA (reference sequence). CDR3 DNA sequence: TGCAGTGCTAGACTAGGCAAAGAGACCCAGTACTTC. Translation gives CSARLGKETQYF.

Relative to its sample, this clonotype is medium-sized. Little can be read into the size of this beta chain, an off-target read in a library designed for alpha chains. The chain carries TRBV9 and TRBJ2-1; 9 bases agree with TRBD1. This CDR3 comprises 14 residues. CDR1 is SGDLS, CDR2 YYNGEE, per germline. The ends lost 3 bases at V and 12 bases at J; junction bases unmatched: 10. CDR3: CASSAEGQGTVQFF. The CDR3 region has the DNA TGTGCCAGCAGCGCAGAAGGACAGGGGACAGTGCAGTTCTTC.

This clonotype is medium-sized by share. As an off-target read in a library built for alpha chains, this beta chain has a frequency of little significance. V gene TRBV7-9 combines with J gene TRBJ2-7; 7 nucleotides agree with TRBD1. Germline V gene lookup returns CDR1 SEHNR and CDR2 FQNEAQ (reference sequence). The ends lost 1 base at V and 5 bases at J; junction bases unmatched: 8. This CDR3 comprises 15 residues. The CDR3 sequence: CASSLEGQPGDEQYF. CDR3 bases: TGTGCCAGCAGCTTAGAGGGACAGCCTGGGGACGAGCAGTACTTC.

At least ten counts were recorded for this clonotype. As an off-target read in a library built for alpha chains, this beta chain has a frequency of little significance. The chain joins TRBV3-1 to TRBJ2-1; TRBD2 aligns across 8 bases. This CDR3 is built from 17 residues. The V gene end was trimmed by 0 bases and the J gene end by 5 bases; junction bases not matched to a gene: 9. The germline V gene has CDR1 LGHDT and CDR2 YNNKEL (reference sequence). The CDR3 bases are TGTGCCAGCAGCCAAGACCGGGGTAGCGGGAACGACAATGAGCAGTTCTTC. It specifies CASSQDRGSGNDNEQFF.

This clonotype was observed many times. This beta chain is off target for a library built for alpha chains, so its abundance means little. The chain links TRBV7-3 to TRBJ2-2; 8 nucleotides match TRBD1. V was clipped by 6 bases and J by 7 bases; unmatched bases: 4. CDR1 and CDR2 (germline): SGHTA, FQGTGA. The length of the CDR3 is 13 residues. CDR3: CASSRTGRGELFF. CDR3 in DNA: TGTGCCAGCAGTAGGACAGGGCGCGGGGAGCTGTTTTTT.

This clonotype was observed a handful of times. This beta chain is a stray sequence in a library constructed for alpha chains; its clone size is not meaningful. The rearrangement uses TRBV20-1 and TRBJ1-1; possibly TRBD1 for D (6 bases). The CDR3 is made up of 14 amino acids. From germline, CDR1 is DFQATT and CDR2 SNEGSKA (reference sequence). The V gene lost 0 bases and the J gene lost 1 base, with 9 bases spanning the gap. The CDR3: CSARDPRGNTEAFF. CDR3 DNA: TGCAGTGCTAGAGATCCCAGGGGGAACACTGAAGCTTTCTTT.

This clonotype is termed medium-sized. A read error may account for a junction end that differs from germline. With the library built for alpha chains, this beta chain is off target and its frequency is not meaningful. The genes are TRBV7-9 and TRBJ2-5; no reliable D call. This CDR3 is built from 12 residues. The germline gives CDR1 SEHNR, CDR2 FQNEAQ (reference sequence). This CDR3 reads CASSFTGIGQDF. CDR3 in DNA: TGTGCCAGCAGCTTTACCGGAATAGGTCAGGACTTC. Full variable domain (outside the CDR3, taken from reference TRBV7-9 and TRBJ2-5): DTGVSQNPRHKITKRGQNVTFRCDPISEHNRLYWYRQTLGQGPEFLTYFQNEAQLEKSRLLSDRFSAERPKGSFSTLEIQRTEQGDSAMYLCASSFTGIGQDFGPGTRLLVL.

Many counts were recorded for this clonotype. This beta chain turned up in a library designed for alpha chains; as an off-target read, its abundance says little. The chain has TRBV6-6 and TRBJ1-4; D might be TRBD1 (6 bases). The CDR3 is 12 residues long. CDR1 and CDR2 (germline): MNHNY, SVGAGI (reference sequence). V shed 6 bases and J shed 7 bases, with 9 bases lying between them. Here the CDR3 reads CASRGRGEKLFF. The CDR3 DNA reads as TGTGCCAGCAGAGGCAGGGGTGAAAAACTGTTTTTT.

This clonotype was counted many times. This beta chain is off target for a library built for alpha chains, so its abundance means little. The chain uses TRBV11-2 and TRBJ2-3; 9 bases map to TRBD2. The CDR3 spans 14 residues. The germline CDR1 and CDR2 sequences are SGHAT and FQNNGV. V trimming: 5 bases; J trimming: 13 bases; junction bases outside the gene matches: 13. The CDR3 protein is CASSKTSGETSEYF. The CDR3 coding sequence is TGTGCCAGCAGCAAGACTAGCGGAGAGACATCAGAGTATTTT.

Relative to its sample, this clonotype is medium-sized. This beta chain is a stray read from a library made for alpha chains; its abundance is not meaningful. The chain uses TRBV28 and TRBJ1-4; 7 bases line up with TRBD1. CDR1 MDHEN and CDR2 SYDVKM come from the germline V gene. The V segment lost 5 bases and the J segment 8 bases; nucleotides outside the gene matches: 5. The length of the CDR3 is 13 residues. The CDR3 is CASSHRGGEKLFF. DNA of the CDR3: TGTGCCAGCAGTCACAGGGGCGGGGAAAAACTGTTTTTT. The variable domain in full, with the rest retrieved from reference TRBV28 and TRBJ1-4, is DVKVTQSSRYLVKRTGEKVFLECVQDMDHENMFWYRQDPGLGLRLIYFSYDVKMKEKGDIPEGYSVSREKKERFSLILESASTNQTSMYLCASSHRGGEKLFFGSGTQLSVL.

This clonotype is termed medium-sized. Within a library made for alpha chains, this beta chain is off target, and its count is uninformative. The rearrangement joins TRBV6-6 to TRBJ2-7; 9 bases map to TRBD2. The V segment lost 10 bases and the J segment 2 bases; nucleotides outside the gene matches: 6. Germline loops: CDR1 MNHNY, CDR2 SVGAGI (reference sequence). The CDR3 is 13 amino acids. This chain's CDR3 is CATRASGTYEQYF. The CDR3, as DNA: TGTGCCACCCGGGCTAGCGGGACCTACGAGCAGTACTTC.

This clonotype was counted only a few times. This beta chain is off target for a library built for alpha chains, so its abundance means little. The chain has TRBV2 and TRBJ2-1; D may match TRBD1 or TRBD2 (5 bases each). Trimming left V 6 bases short and J 14 bases short, with 14 bases between. CDR1 and CDR2 from the germline V gene are SNHLY and FYNNEI. The CDR3 totals 11 residues. The CDR3 reads CASSLLGDEFF. The CDR3 DNA is TGTGCCAGCAGCCTCCTAGGGGACGAGTTCTTC.

In its sample, this clonotype was seen many times. This beta chain is an off-target read within a library intended for alpha chains, so its frequency means little. This chain links TRBV5-1 with TRBJ2-1, with 7 bases identical to TRBD2. J was trimmed by 4 bases and V by 0 bases; bases with no gene match: 7. This CDR3 region has 16 residues. The germline CDR1 and CDR2 sequences are SGHRS and YFSETQ. The CDR3 sequence: CASSLAGSGLYNEQFF. In DNA form, the CDR3 reads TGCGCCAGCAGCTTGGCGGGTAGCGGGCTTTACAATGAGCAGTTCTTC. Drawing the rest from reference TRBV5-1 and TRBJ2-1, the complete variable domain is KAGVTQTPRYLIKTRGQQVTLSCSPISGHRSVSWYQQTPGQGLQFLFEYFSETQRNKGNFPGRFSGRQFSNSRSEMNVSTLELGDSALYLCASSLAGSGLYNEQFFGPGTRLTVL.

This clonotype is categorized as medium-sized. With the library built for alpha chains, this beta chain is off target and its frequency is not meaningful. V is TRBV11-2 and J is TRBJ1-1; D gene unclear. V dropped 2 bases and J dropped 0 bases, with 4 bases sitting between them. The length of the CDR3 is 13 residues. Germline V gene data show CDR1 as SGHAT and CDR2 as FQNNGV. CDR3 sequence (DNA): TGTGCCAGCAGCTTAAACCTGAACACTGAAGCTTTCTTT. It encodes CASSLNLNTEAFF.

The table lists this clonotype with many counts. This beta chain came through as a stray read in a library set up for alpha chains, and its size says little. The genes are TRBV7-9 and TRBJ2-3; D may be TRBD1 (5 bases). Trimming left V 6 bases short and J 6 bases short, with 25 bases between. The germline V gene encodes CDR1 SEHNR and CDR2 FQNEAQ (reference sequence). CDR3 length equals 17 residues. CDR3 residues: CASSLLAQGPGADTQYF. The CDR3 DNA follows: TGTGCCAGCAGTCTCCTTGCCCAGGGTCCGGGCGCTGATACGCAGTATTTT. Complete variable domain (other parts from reference TRBV7-9 and TRBJ2-3): DTGVSQNPRHKITKRGQNVTFRCDPISEHNRLYWYRQTLGQGPEFLTYFQNEAQLEKSRLLSDRFSAERPKGSFSTLEIQRTEQGDSAMYLCASSLLAQGPGADTQYFGPGTRLTVL.

This clonotype has a count of ten or more. A library made for alpha chains picked up this beta chain off target, so its size means little. V usage is TRBV3-1 and J usage is TRBJ2-2; D uncertain. The germline V and J ends were trimmed by 6 bases and 0 bases, with 14 bases remaining between them. The CDR3 has 16 amino acids. The germline V gene encodes CDR1 LGHDT and CDR2 YNNKEL (reference sequence). In DNA form, the CDR3 reads TGTGCCAGCAGAACCCGGCTGGGTGCGAACACCGGGGAGCTGTTTTTT. It is translated as CASRTRLGANTGELFF.

This clonotype was recorded many times. Since it is a stray read in a library aimed at alpha chains, this beta chain has a size that is not meaningful. The V and J genes are TRBV5-1 and TRBJ1-6; D is unresolved. CDR1 and CDR2 (germline): SGHRS, YFSETQ. V was shortened by 0 bases and J by 6 bases, with 10 bases between the two germline ends. The length of the CDR3 is 15 residues. CDR3 in amino acids: CASSLDGEPNSPLHF. The DNA for the CDR3 is TGCGCCAGCAGCTTGGATGGGGAGCCTAATTCACCCCTCCACTTT.

This clonotype was observed at least ten times. This beta chain is a stray sequence in a library constructed for alpha chains; its clone size is not meaningful. V usage is TRBV5-1 and J usage is TRBJ2-6; D is unresolved. CDR1 SGHRS and CDR2 YFSETQ come from the germline V gene. The V end was cut by 4 bases, the J end by 0 bases, with 5 bases between. CDR3 size: 14 residues. In DNA, the CDR3 is TGCGCCAGCAGCCAAAGCTCTGGGGCCAACGTCCTGACTTTC. Translated: CASSQSSGANVLTF.

This clonotype was seen many times. This beta chain represents an off-target read in a library built for alpha chains; its size is of limited meaning. This chain uses TRBV5-1 with TRBJ2-6, with 8 nucleotides matching TRBD1. The CDR3 is made up of 16 amino acids. Germline values: CDR1 SGHRS, CDR2 YFSETQ. J lost 3 bases, V lost 0 bases, and 2 bases had no gene match. CDR3 sequence reads: CASSLETGVGANVLTF. CDR3 DNA sequence: TGCGCCAGCAGCTTGGAGACAGGGGTTGGGGCCAACGTCCTGACTTTC. The whole variable domain, remainder taken from reference TRBV5-1 and TRBJ2-6, is KAGVTQTPRYLIKTRGQQVTLSCSPISGHRSVSWYQQTPGQGLQFLFEYFSETQRNKGNFPGRFSGRQFSNSRSEMNVSTLELGDSALYLCASSLETGVGANVLTFGAGSRLTVL.

By proportion, this clonotype is medium-sized. Because this beta chain is a stray read in a library intended to capture alpha chains, its abundance should not be given much weight. The chain employs TRBV2 and TRBJ2-5; no reliable D call. This CDR3 is built from 11 residues. CDR1 and CDR2 (germline): SNHLY, FYNNEI. V was trimmed by 2 bases and J by 5 bases, leaving 3 bases between them. The chain's CDR3 is CASSEYETQYF. The CDR3 DNA is TGTGCCAGCAGTGAATATGAGACCCAGTACTTC.

This clonotype was picked up many times. This beta chain is a stray read from a library made for alpha chains; its abundance is not meaningful. This rearrangement joins TRBV7-2 to TRBJ2-5; a weak D match, TRBD2 (6 bases). The CDR3 consists of 14 residues. CDR1 is SGHTA, CDR2 FQGNSA, per germline. The V end lost 3 bases, the J end lost 5 bases, and 13 bases lay between the germline ends. The CDR3 DNA is TGTGCCAGCAGCTTGCCCGGACTATTCGAGACCCAGTACTTC. This translates into CASSLPGLFETQYF.

The table lists this clonotype with many counts. Since it is a stray read in a library aimed at alpha chains, this beta chain has a size that is not meaningful. This rearrangement joins TRBV4-1 to TRBJ2-4; 8 bases line up with TRBD1. The CDR3 totals 16 residues. The germline CDR1 and CDR2 sequences are MGHRA and YSYEKL. The J segment lost 3 bases and the V segment lost 1 base, leaving 5 bases of the junction unmatched. Here the CDR3 DNA reads TGCGCCAGCAGCCAAGCGACAGGGGCTGGCAAAAACATTCAGTACTTC. Translation: CASSQATGAGKNIQYF.

A few counts support this clonotype. In a library made to pick up alpha chains, this beta chain is a stray read with a size that means little. This sequence joins TRBV6-1 and TRBJ2-2, with a tentative D call TRBD1 (6 bases). The CDR3 consists of 13 residues. With 8 bases removed from V and 4 bases from J, the gap between germline ends came to 11 bases. CDR1 and CDR2 from the germline V gene are MNHNS and SASEGT. CDR3 region: CASRRGSTGELFF. In DNA form, the CDR3 reads TGTGCCAGCCGCAGGGGCAGCACCGGGGAGCTGTTTTTT.

In this sample, this clonotype turned up many times. A library prepared for alpha chains yielded this beta chain as an off-target read; its size is of little meaning. The chain combines TRBV6-2 or TRBV6-3 with TRBJ1-1, with D possibly being TRBD1 (5 bases). The CDR3 totals 12 residues. CDR1 is MNHEY, CDR2 SVGEGT, per germline. With 6 bases removed from V and 9 bases from J, the gap between germline ends came to 14 bases. CDR3 amino acids: CASRPRDQKAFF. CDR3 bases: TGTGCCAGCAGACCCCGGGACCAAAAAGCTTTCTTT.

Sample share makes this clonotype medium-sized. Because this beta chain is a stray read in a library intended to capture alpha chains, its abundance should not be given much weight. This chain uses TRBV25-1 with TRBJ1-2, with a tentative D call TRBD1 (5 bases). Trimming took off 5 bases at V and 2 bases at J, with 15 bases between the two ends. Germline CDR1 is MGHDK and CDR2 is SYGVNS. The CDR3 runs 15 residues. The DNA for the CDR3 is TGTGCCAGCAGTAATACAGGAGTCCAAAACTATGGCTACACCTTC. Amino acids: CASSNTGVQNYGYTF.